This TCR beta chain stems from a study of shared clonotypes between healthy human individuals. CDR1 LNHDA and CDR2 SQIVND come from the germline V gene (reference sequence). The CDR3 has 14 residues. Trimming pared 5 bases from V and 7 bases from J, leaving 14 bases between. Those who donated were healthy HIV-negative adults, with no recent acute infections or vaccinations reported. TCRdb's table, derived via immunoSEQ multiplex PCR, lists solely in-frame clones and lacks some. The table lists 1 million to 1.3 million clones, roughly 74% of them singletons. The TCR originated in a man aged 18 to 29 in good health. Some clones in this sample may be carry-over from other donors' samples. The chain carries TRBV19 and TRBJ2-2; D is perhaps TRBD1 (5 bases). Material for sequencing was memory CD4+ T cells from PBMCs. Subset in this sample: CD45RA-negative fraction. The CDR3 DNA sequence: TGTGCCAGTAGTCCTCCGGCAGGGCACGGGGAGCTGTTTTTT. Translating gives CASSPPAGHGELFF.